The rows below give T cell receptor beta chains drawn from one sample of a study of blood T cell repertoires in COVID-19. Using immunoSEQ multiplex PCR, the repertoire was profiled, and TCRdb retains in-frame clones only, with some absent. The top ten clones hold about 24% of a sample with about 98,000 clones, about 80% of them seen once. The sequenced sample was peripheral blood. The origin of the receptors is a man aged 70-80 years with acute or convalescent COVID-19. CDR3s leave out the opening cysteine and the closing phenylalanine or tryptophan. The D gene is left open where the match is weak. Clone size, where shown, is once, few, many, or a class for clones that have expanded.

CDR3 protein | D gene | V gene | clone size
ASSPREWNNEQF | . | TRBV7-8 | .
ASSLPGGRAYNEQF | TRBD2 | TRBV7-8 | .
ASSAQGGGNYGYT | TRBD1 | TRBV9 | .
ASSRNLQGSNTDTQY | TRBD1 | TRBV4-2 | .
ASSPATGGVNQPQH | TRBD1 | TRBV18 | many
SVEGDRLDGELF | TRBD1 | TRBV29-1 | .
ASSPDRVAEEQY | TRBD1 | TRBV19 | .
ASSPGTGGEQY | TRBD2 | TRBV11-2 | .
ASSPAGQGNYGYT | TRBD1 | TRBV28 | .
ASSNYRADEQF | . | TRBV6-2/TRBV6-3 | few
ASRTGTGGGEETQY | TRBD1 | TRBV7-8 | few
ASSSRPPRSTSGRTNEQF | TRBD2 | TRBV7-3 | .
ASSLRSRETQY | . | TRBV11-2 | few
ASSRIPTGIDSNQPQH | . | TRBV7-9 | .
ASSLRRTSAYEQY | . | TRBV3-1/TRBV3-2 | .
ASSRTGTDTQY | TRBD1 | TRBV7-9 | .